This TCR beta chain was sequenced during a study of T cell repertoires in cytomegalovirus infection. TCRdb called the reads again in MiXCR, with one record for every CDR3 protein. The table lists under 150,000 distinct CDR3 sequences, roughly 9% of them singletons, with 10% in the top ten. V lost 5 bases to trimming and J lost 0 bases, with 20 bases between them. Looked up from germline, CDR1 is SGHVS and CDR2 is FQNEAQ. There are 18 residues in the CDR3. In its sample, this clonotype was seen many times. The clonotype comes from a human donor in good health (CMV status not recorded). Some clones in this sample may be carry-over from other donors' samples. Specimen: PBMCs. This sequence joins TRBV7-8 and TRBJ2-1; possibly TRBD2 for D (6 bases). CDR3 in DNA: TGTGCCAGCAGCCCAGCTTCCGTTCGGGGGAGCTCCTACAATGAGCAGTTCTTC. It specifies CASSPASVRGSSYNEQFF.